This T cell receptor beta chain is from a study of CD8 T cells in Susac syndrome. Random hexamers served to reverse transcribe about 0.5 to 1 ug RNA. Amplification of TCR beta CDR3 by immunoSEQ multiplex PCR spanned 54 Vbeta and 13 Jbeta. TCRdb itself ran the immunoSEQ multiplex PCR reads through MiXCR, one entry per CDR3 protein. The table has about 190,000 distinct CDR3 sequences, about 94% seen once. The germline CDR1 and CDR2 sequences are LGHNA and YNFKEQ. V trimming: 2 bases; J trimming: 10 bases; junction bases outside the gene matches: 6. The CDR3 totals 15 residues. Sequencing targeted TCR beta in blood CD8+ and CD4+ T cells. Controls comprised healthy donors matched for age and sex. FACS was used to enrich TEMRA cells, whereas the CD8+ and CD4+ T cells were obtained by negative isolation.

The sequence came from a human donor in good health. The specimen was CD4+ T cells from PBMCs. V usage is TRBV4-2 and J usage is TRBJ2-1; 12 positions agree with TRBD2. CDR3 loop: CASSQRPSGGAEQFF. CDR3 nucleotides: TGTGCCAGCAGCCAACGACCTAGCGGGGGGGCCGAGCAGTTCTTC.